This TCR beta chain appears in the sequencing data of a study of T cell repertoires in cytomegalovirus infection (dated by TCRdb to the late 2010s). Looking at the study overall: Donor HLA type was relevant to the analysis, as public TCR beta signatures indicated carriage of CMV infection together with the matching HLA type.

This clonotype was seen at least ten times. Its antigen is still unknown. Within one base of it there is no much larger clone, and no base qualities were kept. The instrument given in TCRdb is Illumina HiSeq 1500. The public reads were reprocessed in TCRdb via fastp at Q25 and MiXCR, keeping in-frame beta chains. Every entry covers one CDR3 protein and lists the most common genes and DNA from its rows. This sample lists about 180,000 distinct CDR3 sequences; approximately 14% were detected once. The ten largest clones capture approximately 30% of the sample. On the study overall, not on this receptor specifically: In the ex vivo response, HLA-C-restricted CMV-specific TCR beta clonotypes were dominant, and in two of eight donors the single most frequent clonotype came from this HLA-C-restricted group. Cumulative frequency of public TCR beta family members discriminated carriers of CMV infection plus the relevant HLA type in this cohort and an independent approximately 370-donor cohort.

Taken from the germline V gene, the CDR1 and CDR2 loops are SGHAT and FQNNGV. The CDR3, from cysteine to phenylalanine, totals 15 residues. Solely the CDR3 DNA is kept, with 45 bases framed from the first base. The junction carries 7 bases between V and J, which are trimmed by 1 base and 0 bases respectively. Sequenced material: PBMCs. This clonotype was sampled from a human donor in good health (CMV status not recorded). Some clones in this sample may be carry-over from other donors' samples. The V gene is TRBV11-2 and the J gene is TRBJ2-1, with the D gene not clear enough to name. For the CDR3, the sequence is CASSLAISSYNEQFF. The DNA sequence is as follows: TGTGCCAGCAGCTTAGCAATAAGCTCCTACAATGAGCAGTTCTTC.